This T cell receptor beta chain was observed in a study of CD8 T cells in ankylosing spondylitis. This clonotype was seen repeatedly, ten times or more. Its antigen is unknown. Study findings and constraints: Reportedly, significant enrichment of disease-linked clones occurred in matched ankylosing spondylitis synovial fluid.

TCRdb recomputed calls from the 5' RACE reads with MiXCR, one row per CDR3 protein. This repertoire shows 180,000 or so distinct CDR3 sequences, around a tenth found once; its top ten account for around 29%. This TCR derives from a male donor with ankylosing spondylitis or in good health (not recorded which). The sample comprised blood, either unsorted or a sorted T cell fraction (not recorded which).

The CDR3: CSVESTTNYGYTF. CDR3 bases: TGCAGCGTTGAATCCACTACTAACTATGGCTACACCTTC. The V call is TRBV29-1, the J call TRBJ1-2; D gene uncertain. CDR3 length: 13 residues. The germline V gene encodes CDR1 SQVTM and CDR2 ANQGSEA. With 2 bases removed from V and 0 bases from J, the gap between germline ends came to 7 bases.